The present T cell receptor beta chain was sequenced within a study of blood T cell repertoires in COVID-19 (dated by TCRdb to about 2020). In the study overall: Collaborator samples came from the United States, Italy and Spain and covered acute and convalescent phases of COVID-19. The dataset comprised deeply sampled blood TCRbeta repertoires from subjects exposed to, actively infected with, or recovered from COVID-19. Samples were obtained from the ongoing ImmuneRACE study (first 160 participants) and from 1,254 subjects provided by 6 global collaborators. Nearly every sample came with metadata listing a de-identified subject ID, COVID-19 status, age in years and sex. Where available, HLA class I and class II types were taken from metadata supplied by the sample provider and were not determined by assay-based typing. The material from the prospective study consisted of cDNA or gDNA derived from T cells, B-cell-depleted T cells, or PBMCs. A freely available public database, intended as a resource for researchers studying the immune response to SARS-CoV-2, is where the repertoires were released. What the authors observed across the whole study: Clinical and demographic metadata were provided uncurated, with the amount varying by source and participant.

The collaborating institutions used their own protocols to collect whole blood in K2EDTA tubes. For TCRbeta analysis, collaborators shipped samples as frozen whole blood, isolated PBMCs, or DNA extracted from either of those sample types. TCRbeta CDR3 regions were amplified from genomic DNA using the immunoSEQ Assay, a bias-controlled multiplex PCR. Under the source paper's analysis protocol: Nucleated cell counts per sample were estimated from amplification of reference gene primers within the assay. To quantify the absolute abundance of each unique TCRbeta CDR3 rearrangement, sequence reads were collapsed and filtered. For each sample, productive Simpson clonality was calculated as the square root of Simpson's diversity index over productive rearrangements. The table comes from immuneACCESS by way of TCRdb, which keeps in-frame sequences with V and J called. Part of the clones is missing from these tables; in studies checked, under half for an unresolved V gene and the rest for unknown reasons. V, J and clone size reflect that table, while D and trimming were determined from the DNA. The sample records 150,000 or so clones, over 60% of which are singletons. The ten largest clones capture about 8.4% of the sample.

A note on this clone: Which antigen it targets is not known. No base quality information exists; no much larger clone differs at one position.

V loses 2 bases at its end and J loses 8 bases; junction bases beyond the gene matches: 20. As encoded in the germline V gene (reference sequence), CDR1 is LGHDT while CDR2 is YNNKEL. The CDR3 has 19 amino acids, counting the end cysteine and phenylalanine. Only the CDR3 DNA is retained, 57 bases long and in frame from the first base. Sequencing was carried out using peripheral blood. The receptor's source is a woman in her forties or fifties with active or convalescent COVID-19. Recombination joined TRBV3-1 (or the pseudogene TRBV3-2) with TRBJ2-1; the central 8 bases match TRBD2. The bases are TGTGCCAGCAGCCAATTGTCCCCGGGGAGCGGGAGCCCCTGGGATGAGCAGTTCTTC. It translates as CASSQLSPGSGSPWDEQFF.